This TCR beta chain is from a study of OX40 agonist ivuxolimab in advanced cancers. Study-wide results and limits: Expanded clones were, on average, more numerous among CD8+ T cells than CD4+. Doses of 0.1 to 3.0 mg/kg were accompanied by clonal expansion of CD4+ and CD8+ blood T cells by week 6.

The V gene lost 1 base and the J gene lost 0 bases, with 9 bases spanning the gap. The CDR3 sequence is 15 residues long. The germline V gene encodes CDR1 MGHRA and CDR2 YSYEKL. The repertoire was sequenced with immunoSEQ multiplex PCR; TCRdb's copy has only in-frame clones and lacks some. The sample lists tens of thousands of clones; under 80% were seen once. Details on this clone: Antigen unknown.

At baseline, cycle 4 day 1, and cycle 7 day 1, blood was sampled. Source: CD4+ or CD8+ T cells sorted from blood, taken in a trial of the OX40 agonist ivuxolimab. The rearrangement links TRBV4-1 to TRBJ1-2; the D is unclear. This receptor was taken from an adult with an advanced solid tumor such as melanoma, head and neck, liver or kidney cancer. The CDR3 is CASSQGQSANYGYTF. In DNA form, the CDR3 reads TGCGCCAGCAGCCAAGGGCAGAGCGCTAACTATGGCTACACCTTC.